A selection of T cell receptor beta chains follows, all from one sample in a study of blood T cell repertoires in COVID-19. Profiling relied on immunoSEQ multiplex PCR, and the TCRdb table lists in-frame clones only, not all of them. In the table there are around 140,000 clones, around nine tenths of which are singletons. The sequenced material came from peripheral blood. These receptors were taken from a man in his 60s with active or convalescent COVID-19. The CDR3 runs from the conserved cysteine through the conserved F or W. Each record gives: J gene, D gene, V gene, clone size, CDR3 length, CDR3 DNA, CDR3 protein. D genes are given only for firm matches. Some rows mark clone size as missing; the rest say once, few, many or name a class of expanded clone.

J: TRBJ1-6; D: .; V: TRBV14; size: few; length: 15; DNA: TGTGCCAGCAGCCAAGTTCGAGCTCGGAATTCACCCCTCCACTTT; CDR3: CASSQVRARNSPLHF
J: TRBJ2-5; D: .; V: TRBV6-2/TRBV6-3; size: .; length: 15; DNA: TGTGCCAGCAGCCACGCGGGGGCAGCTCAAGAGACCCAGTACTTC; CDR3: CASSHAGAAQETQYF
J: TRBJ2-7; D: TRBD1; V: TRBV28; size: few; length: 15; DNA: TGTGCCAGCACCACAATCGGGACAGGGGTCTACGAGCAGTACTTC; CDR3: CASTTIGTGVYEQYF
J: TRBJ2-5; D: TRBD2; V: TRBV6-6; size: once; length: 13; DNA: TGTGCCAGCAGCGGGACTACCCAAGAGACCCAGTACTTC; CDR3: CASSGTTQETQYF
J: TRBJ2-2; D: .; V: TRBV7-3; size: .; length: 14; DNA: TGTGCCAGCAGCTCCTCCGCGGGCACCGGGGAGCTGTTTTTT; CDR3: CASSSSAGTGELFF
J: TRBJ2-2; D: TRBD1; V: TRBV2; size: .; length: 15; DNA: TGTGCCAGCAGGGGGGACAGGGTGTGGACCGGGGAGCTGTTTTTT; CDR3: CASRGDRVWTGELFF
J: TRBJ2-6; D: .; V: TRBV24-1; size: .; length: 15; DNA: TGTGCCACCAGTGGCCGGAGCTCTGGGGCCAACGTCCTGACTTTC; CDR3: CATSGRSSGANVLTF
J: TRBJ1-6; D: TRBD1; V: TRBV27; size: few; length: 20; DNA: TGTGCCAGCAGACCATCTTCCGGGACAGCCCAAATAAATTATAATTCACCCCTCCACTTT; CDR3: CASRPSSGTAQINYNSPLHF
J: TRBJ2-1; D: .; V: TRBV3-1/TRBV3-2; size: .; length: 13; DNA: TGTGCCAGCAGCCAAGCCCCCCCTAATGAGCAGTTCTTC; CDR3: CASSQAPPNEQFF
J: TRBJ2-5; D: TRBD2; V: TRBV11-1; size: .; length: 16; DNA: TGTGCCAGCAGCTTAGCAGCCCAGCGGGAGTCGGAGACCCAGTACTTC; CDR3: CASSLAAQRESETQYF
J: TRBJ2-3; D: .; V: TRBV12-3/TRBV12-4; size: .; length: 13; DNA: TGTGCCAGCAGTTTTAAAGGGGCAGATACGCAGTATTTT; CDR3: CASSFKGADTQYF
J: TRBJ2-7; D: TRBD2; V: TRBV5-1; size: .; length: 14; DNA: TGCGCCAGCGGACCCGGGAGGACCTCCTACGAGCAGTACTTC; CDR3: CASGPGRTSYEQYF
J: TRBJ1-2; D: TRBD1; V: TRBV5-4; size: once; length: 14; DNA: TGTGCCAGCAGCTTGGACAGGGGGCTCTATGGCTACACCTTC; CDR3: CASSLDRGLYGYTF
J: TRBJ2-1; D: .; V: TRBV7-9; size: .; length: 14; DNA: TGTGCCAGCAGCCCCAACCCGACAGCCAATGAGCAGTTCTTC; CDR3: CASSPNPTANEQFF
J: TRBJ2-1; D: .; V: TRBV11-2; size: once; length: 16; DNA: TGTGCCAGCAGGCCACGAGGGGGCGGGATCTACAATGAGCAGTTCTTC; CDR3: CASRPRGGGIYNEQFF
J: TRBJ1-4; D: .; V: TRBV19; size: .; length: 14; DNA: TGTGCCAGTAGTAGGCGACAGAGTAATGAAAAACTGTTTTTT; CDR3: CASSRRQSNEKLFF
J: TRBJ2-7; D: .; V: TRBV19; size: .; length: 16; DNA: TGTGCCAGTAGTATTTCCGGGACTTCGGGCGGCTACGAGCAGTACTTC; CDR3: CASSISGTSGGYEQYF
J: TRBJ2-2; D: .; V: TRBV20-1; size: .; length: 11; DNA: TGCAGTGCTACAGGTCCCGGGGAGCTGTTTTTT; CDR3: CSATGPGELFF
J: TRBJ2-4; D: TRBD1; V: TRBV7-8; size: .; length: 15; DNA: TGTGCCAGCAGCCCGACAGGGAACGCCAAAAACATTCAGTACTTC; CDR3: CASSPTGNAKNIQYF
J: TRBJ1-3; D: TRBD1; V: TRBV6-5; size: once; length: 15; DNA: TGTGCCAGCAGTCTGTCCCAGGGGGCTGGAAACACCATATATTTT; CDR3: CASSLSQGAGNTIYF
J: TRBJ2-7; D: .; V: TRBV7-9; size: .; length: 16; DNA: TGTGCCAGCAGCCATACAGGAAGGGGTAACTCCTACGAGCAGTACTTC; CDR3: CASSHTGRGNSYEQYF
J: TRBJ1-5; D: .; V: TRBV7-9; size: few; length: 15; DNA: TGTGCCAGCAGCTTAGGAGACACGGCCAATCAGCCCCAGCATTTT; CDR3: CASSLGDTANQPQHF
J: TRBJ1-2; D: TRBD1; V: TRBV5-1; size: .; length: 14; DNA: TGCGCCAGCAGCTTGGCGGACAGGGAATATGGCTACACCTTC; CDR3: CASSLADREYGYTF
J: TRBJ1-3; D: TRBD1; V: TRBV7-9; size: few; length: 15; DNA: TGTGCCAGCAGCTTAGTCGACAGGGATGGTAACACCATATATTTT; CDR3: CASSLVDRDGNTIYF
J: TRBJ2-7; D: .; V: TRBV7-2; size: once; length: 13; DNA: TGTGCCAGCAGCTCTATACCGGAGTCGGGACAGTACTTC; CDR3: CASSSIPESGQYF
J: TRBJ1-6; D: TRBD1; V: TRBV7-8; size: .; length: 15; DNA: TGTGCCAGCAGCCCACCTACAGGGGCCGGTTCACCCCTCCACTTT; CDR3: CASSPPTGAGSPLHF
J: TRBJ1-2; D: .; V: TRBV28; size: .; length: 16; DNA: TGTGCCAGCAGTTTACGCCCGCAAACAGGCTTCTATGGCTACACCTTC; CDR3: CASSLRPQTGFYGYTF
J: TRBJ1-1; D: .; V: TRBV12-3/TRBV12-4; size: .; length: 13; DNA: TGTGCCAGCAGTCCCGGGTTAAACACTGAAGCTTTCTTT; CDR3: CASSPGLNTEAFF
J: TRBJ2-1; D: TRBD2; V: TRBV5-1; size: .; length: 14; DNA: TGCGCCAGCAGCTCAGCGGGAGTTTACAATGAGCAGTTCTTC; CDR3: CASSSAGVYNEQFF
J: TRBJ2-5; D: TRBD1; V: TRBV3-1/TRBV3-2; size: .; length: 14; DNA: TGTGCCAGCAGCCAAGTGACAGGGGAAGAGACCCAGTACTTC; CDR3: CASSQVTGEETQYF
J: TRBJ2-3; D: TRBD2; V: TRBV7-2; size: .; length: 18; DNA: TGTGCCAGCAGCTCCTCAGCGGGAGGGCCTTGGGACACAGATACGCAGTATTTT; CDR3: CASSSSAGGPWDTDTQYF
J: TRBJ2-2; D: TRBD1; V: TRBV19; size: .; length: 14; DNA: TGTGCCAGTACCGTCGACAGGGGAACCGGGGAGCTGTTTTTT; CDR3: CASTVDRGTGELFF
J: TRBJ2-3; D: .; V: TRBV11-1; size: .; length: 14; DNA: TGTGCCAGCAGCTTACAGGGATCCACAGATACGCAGTATTTT; CDR3: CASSLQGSTDTQYF
J: TRBJ1-6; D: .; V: TRBV28; size: .; length: 15; DNA: TGTGCCAGCAGTTTGTCTAAAACCGGTTCCTCACCCCTCCACTTT; CDR3: CASSLSKTGSSPLHF
J: TRBJ2-7; D: TRBD1; V: TRBV7-9; size: few; length: 14; DNA: TGTGCCAGCAGATCGGACAGGAAACCCTACGAGCAGTACTTC; CDR3: CASRSDRKPYEQYF
J: TRBJ2-5; D: .; V: TRBV11-2; size: .; length: 15; DNA: TGTGCCAGCAGCCCTAGGAGGTTAAAGCAAGAGACCCAGTACTTC; CDR3: CASSPRRLKQETQYF
J: TRBJ2-7; D: TRBD1; V: TRBV3-1/TRBV3-2; size: once; length: 14; DNA: TGTGCCAGCAGATCCGGGACAGAGGACTACGAGCAGTACTTC; CDR3: CASRSGTEDYEQYF
J: TRBJ1-5; D: .; V: TRBV28; size: few; length: 15; DNA: TGTGCCAGCAGACGGGACATCGGTAGCAATCAGCCCCAGCATTTT; CDR3: CASRRDIGSNQPQHF
J: TRBJ2-7; D: .; V: TRBV19; size: .; length: 13; DNA: TGTGCCAGTAGCCAACAGGAGACGTACGAGCAGTACTTC; CDR3: CASSQQETYEQYF
J: TRBJ1-1; D: .; V: TRBV5-6; size: .; length: 15; DNA: TGTGCCAGCAGCCGAGACAGACTGAGGAACACTGAAGCTTTCTTT; CDR3: CASSRDRLRNTEAFF
J: TRBJ1-4; D: .; V: TRBV7-9; size: .; length: 15; DNA: TGTGCCAGCAGCCCAGGGGCAGGGGCGAGTGAAAAACTGTTTTTT; CDR3: CASSPGAGASEKLFF
J: TRBJ2-2; D: TRBD1; V: TRBV29-1; size: few; length: 12; DNA: TGCAGCGGGCAGGGGGCGGCCGGGGAGCTGTTTTTT; CDR3: CSGQGAAGELFF
J: TRBJ1-5; D: .; V: TRBV4-2; size: once; length: 15; DNA: TGTGCCAGCAGCCAAGATTCCAGGGTCAATCAGCCCCAGCATTTT; CDR3: CASSQDSRVNQPQHF
J: TRBJ2-7; D: TRBD2; V: TRBV2; size: .; length: 16; DNA: TGTGCCAGCGGGGCGGGACTAGCGGGAGTTTCCTACGAGCAGTACTTC; CDR3: CASGAGLAGVSYEQYF
J: TRBJ1-1; D: TRBD1; V: TRBV29-1; size: once; length: 13; DNA: TGCAGCGTTGAACCCACAGGGGCCCTTGGAGCTTTCTTT; CDR3: CSVEPTGALGAFF
J: TRBJ1-2; D: .; V: TRBV18; size: .; length: 14; DNA: TGTGCCAGCTCGCCCGATATAGCTAACTATGGCTACACCTTC; CDR3: CASSPDIANYGYTF
J: TRBJ1-1; D: TRBD1; V: TRBV5-1; size: .; length: 14; DNA: TGCGCCAGCAGTGCAGGACAGGGGGACACTGAAGCTTTCTTT; CDR3: CASSAGQGDTEAFF
J: TRBJ1-2; D: TRBD1; V: TRBV30; size: .; length: 16; DNA: TGTGCCTGGACAGGTACTTCGGACAGGAGTTACTATGGCTACACCTTC; CDR3: CAWTGTSDRSYYGYTF
J: TRBJ2-6; D: TRBD1; V: TRBV11-2; size: .; length: 18; DNA: TGTGCCAGCAGCTCTCCACGGGGACAGATCTCTGGGGCCAACGTCCTGACTTTC; CDR3: CASSSPRGQISGANVLTF
J: TRBJ2-5; D: .; V: TRBV28; size: .; length: 12; DNA: TGTGCCAGCAGCCCCTTCCAAGAGACCCAGTACTTC; CDR3: CASSPFQETQYF
J: TRBJ2-3; D: TRBD1; V: TRBV9; size: .; length: 16; DNA: TGTGCCAGCAGCGCCTCTTGGGACAGGGATCAGGATACGCAGTATTTT; CDR3: CASSASWDRDQDTQYF
J: TRBJ1-1; D: TRBD1; V: TRBV27; size: .; length: 17; DNA: TGTGCCAGCAGTTTATCCTGGGGCAGGGGGGAGAACACTGAAGCTTTCTTT; CDR3: CASSLSWGRGENTEAFF